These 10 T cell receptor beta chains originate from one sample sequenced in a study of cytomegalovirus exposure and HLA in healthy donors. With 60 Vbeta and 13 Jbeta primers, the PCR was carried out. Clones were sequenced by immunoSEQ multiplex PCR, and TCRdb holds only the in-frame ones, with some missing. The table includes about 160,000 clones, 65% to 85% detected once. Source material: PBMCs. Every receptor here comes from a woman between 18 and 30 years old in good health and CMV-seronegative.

The CDR3 loop is CASSVGWSGGPGDTQYF. CDR3 coding DNA: TGTGCCAGCAGCGTAGGGTGGAGCGGGGGCCCGGGGGATACGCAGTATTTT. V usage is TRBV9 and J usage is TRBJ2-3; 8 positions match TRBD2. The CDR3 is 17 residues long. Germline CDR1 is SGDLS and CDR2 is YYNGEE. With 0 bases clipped from V and 6 bases from J, the junction kept 12 bases outside the gene matches. Full variable domain (rest looked up from reference TRBV9 and TRBJ2-3): DSGVTQTPKHLITATGQRVTLRCSPRSGDLSVYWYQQSLDQGLQFLIQYYNGEERAKGNILERFSAQQFPDLHSELNLSSLELGDSALYFCASSVGWSGGPGDTQYFGPGTRLTVL.

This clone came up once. CDR3 region: CASHETGVEKLFF. The CDR3 coding sequence is TGTGCCAGCCATGAGACAGGGGTTGAAAAACTGTTTTTT. The V gene is TRBV19, the J gene TRBJ1-4; 8 nucleotides agree with TRBD1. The CDR3 has 13 residues. Germline CDR1 reads LNHDA; CDR2 reads SQIVND (reference sequence). Trimming removed 9 bases from V and 7 bases from J; junction bases left unmatched: 7.

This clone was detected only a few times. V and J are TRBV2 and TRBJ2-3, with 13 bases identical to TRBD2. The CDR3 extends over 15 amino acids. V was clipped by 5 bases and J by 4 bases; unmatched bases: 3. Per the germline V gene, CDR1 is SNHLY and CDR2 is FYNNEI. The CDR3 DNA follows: TGTGCCAGCAGTCAGACTAGCGGGAGGTCAGATACGCAGTATTTT. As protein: CASSQTSGRSDTQYF.

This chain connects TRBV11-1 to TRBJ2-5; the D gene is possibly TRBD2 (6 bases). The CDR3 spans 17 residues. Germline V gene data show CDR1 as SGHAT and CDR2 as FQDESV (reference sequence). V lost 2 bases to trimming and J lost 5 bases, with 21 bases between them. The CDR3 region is CASSLSPAGSEGETQYF. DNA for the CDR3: TGTGCCAGCAGCTTATCGCCGGCGGGGAGTGAGGGGGAGACCCAGTACTTC.

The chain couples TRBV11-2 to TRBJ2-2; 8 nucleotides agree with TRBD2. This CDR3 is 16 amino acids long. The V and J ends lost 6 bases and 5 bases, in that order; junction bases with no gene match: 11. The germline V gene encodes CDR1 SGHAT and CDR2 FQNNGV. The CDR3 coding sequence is TGTGCCAGCAGGCGAGGCGAGCGGGGGCGTACCGGGGAGCTGTTTTTT. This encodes CASRRGERGRTGELFF.

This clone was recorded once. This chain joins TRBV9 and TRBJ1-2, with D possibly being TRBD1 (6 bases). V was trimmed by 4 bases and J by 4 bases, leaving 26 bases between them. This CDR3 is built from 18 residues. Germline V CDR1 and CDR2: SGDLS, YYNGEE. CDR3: CASSYRRDTRDKRYGYTF. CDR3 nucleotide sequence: TGTGCCAGCAGCTACCGACGGGACACCAGGGACAAGCGCTATGGCTACACCTTC.

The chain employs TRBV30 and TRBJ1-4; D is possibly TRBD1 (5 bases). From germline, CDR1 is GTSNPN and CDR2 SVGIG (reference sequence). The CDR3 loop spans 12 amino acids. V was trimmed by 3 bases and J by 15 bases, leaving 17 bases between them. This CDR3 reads CAWRGGDRQVFF. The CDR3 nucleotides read TGTGCCTGGAGGGGGGGGGACCGGCAGGTGTTTTTT.

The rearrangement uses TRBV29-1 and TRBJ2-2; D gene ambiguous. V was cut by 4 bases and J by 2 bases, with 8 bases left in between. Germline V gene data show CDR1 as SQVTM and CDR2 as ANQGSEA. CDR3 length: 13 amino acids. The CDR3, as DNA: TGCAGCGTTGCTATACTAAACACCGGGGAGCTGTTTTTT. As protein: CSVAILNTGELFF.

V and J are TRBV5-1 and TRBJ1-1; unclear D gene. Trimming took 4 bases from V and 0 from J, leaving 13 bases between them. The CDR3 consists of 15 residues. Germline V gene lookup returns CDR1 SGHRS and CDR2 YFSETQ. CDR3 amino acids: CASSRRRRMNTEAFF. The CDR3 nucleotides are TGCGCCAGCAGCCGCCGACGGCGGATGAACACTGAAGCTTTCTTT.

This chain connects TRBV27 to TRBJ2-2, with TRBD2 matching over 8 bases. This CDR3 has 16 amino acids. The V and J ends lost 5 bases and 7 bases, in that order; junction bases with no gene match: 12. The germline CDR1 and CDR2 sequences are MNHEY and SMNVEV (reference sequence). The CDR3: CASSARRSGGYGELFF. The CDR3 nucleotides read TGTGCCAGCAGTGCCCGGCGGAGCGGGGGTTACGGGGAGCTGTTTTTT.